This TCR beta chain was observed in a study of human thymus T cells. As for this clone: Its antigen is undetermined.

Per the germline V gene, CDR1 is SGHNT and CDR2 is YYREEE (reference sequence). The CDR3 covers 16 residues. The V end lost 0 bases, the J end lost 0 bases, and 7 bases lay between the germline ends. Thymic material originated from resections removed in the course of corrective heart surgery. Donation was from healthy Finnish infants who were having corrective surgery that addressed congenital heart defects. General study results and limits: Related research has reported that thymic repertoires overlap highly among unrelated individuals. Across thymic and blood repertoires, the usage of V and J genes appeared to be biased.

The assay was immunoSEQ multiplex PCR, and TCRdb's table has in-frame clones only and misses some. The data contain roughly 130,000 clones, just under 95% of them seen just once; the ten biggest clones take up under 0.025%. The sequence was obtained from a boy in the first two years of life with a congenital heart defect but otherwise immunologically healthy. V usage is TRBV5-4 and J usage is TRBJ1-6; D gene unclear. Material for sequencing was thymus tissue. The CDR3 is CASSLVGSSYNSPLHF. Here the CDR3 DNA reads TGTGCCAGCAGCTTGGTGGGGAGCTCCTATAATTCACCCCTCCACTTT.